This TCR beta chain was recorded in a study of control samples from healthy donors and cancer patients. The length of the CDR3 is 13 residues. Germline values: CDR1 KGHDR, CDR2 SFDVKD. V gave up 6 bases and J gave up 1 base, with 8 bases separating them. The repertoire was sequenced with immunoSEQ multiplex PCR; TCRdb's copy has only in-frame clones and lacks some. Of some 130,000 clones listed, 90% are singletons. Sequencing used blood. The chain is built from TRBV24-1 and TRBJ2-5; the D gene could be TRBD1 or TRBD2 (5 bases each). The source of this sequence is a man aged 35 to 55 in good health. The CDR3 is CATSPGTQETQYF. The CDR3 nucleotides read TGTGCCACCAGTCCAGGGACCCAAGAGACCCAGTACTTC.